The 2 T cell receptor beta chains in this list originate from one sample, sequenced in a study of cytomegalovirus exposure and HLA in healthy donors. The PCR contained 60 Vbeta and 13 Jbeta primers. This table comes from immunoSEQ multiplex PCR, and its TCRdb copy is limited to in-frame clones, with some not included. The profile shows about 140,000 clones, around 80% of them singletons. The sample comprised PBMCs. These receptor sequences come from a male donor in good health and CMV-seropositive.

The chain has TRBV7-3 and TRBJ2-1, with D possibly TRBD1 on 6 matching bases. The CDR3 is 16 residues long. Trimming cost V 5 bases and J 5 bases, with 19 bases left between them. Germline V gives CDR1 SGHTA, CDR2 FQGTGA. The CDR3 loop reads CASSISARGSNNEQFF. DNA for the CDR3: TGTGCCAGCAGCATCTCCGCCAGGGGCTCGAACAATGAGCAGTTCTTC.

J is TRBJ2-3 and V is TRBV6-4, with 11 bases that match TRBD2. Germline V gives CDR1 MRHNA, CDR2 SNTAGT. V dropped 4 bases and J dropped 5; count of bases not matched to a gene: 5. This CDR3 has 15 residues. CDR3 sequence (DNA): TGTGCCAGCAGTGGAACTAGCGGGAGCGGAGATACGCAGTATTTT. Residues: CASSGTSGSGDTQYF.